This T cell receptor beta chain was captured by sequencing in a study of human T cells and chemical hapten exposure. Overall study: Epicutaneous patch tests delivered 0.01% DPC to the upper back, with evaluation at 6 days. Alopecia areata, totalis or universalis affected patients, mainly female.

Study results and caveats: Alopecia was present in the donors, so their immune response may differ from healthy people's.

This clonotype appeared many times. The antigen is not known. TCRdb re-derived calls from the RACE reads in MiXCR, one entry per CDR3 protein. The data hold 74,000 or so distinct CDR3 sequences, with over 9% observed a single time. Time point reported: patch test 1, 2 weeks after DPC sensitization. Documented treatment: therapeutic diphenylcyclopropenone sensitization with weekly scalp DPC. The CDR3 loop spans 14 amino acids. With 8 bases removed from V and 4 bases from J, the gap between germline ends came to 15 bases. Germline V gene lookup returns CDR1 SEHNR and CDR2 FQNEAQ (reference sequence). The source material was whole blood, sampled in connection with sensitization to the hapten diphenylcyclopropenone (DPC). The gene calls are TRBV7-9 and TRBJ2-1; possible D gene TRBD2, 6 bases. This clonotype was sampled from a woman aged 50 to 60 with alopecia areata. Some clones in this sample may be carry-over from other donors' samples. The CDR3 coding sequence is TGTGCCAGCTCTGGGAGGAGGGTTTACAATGAGCAGTTCTTC. It translates to CASSGRRVYNEQFF.